The source of this TCR beta chain is a study of blood T cells in healthy people across ages. Healthy Caucasian individuals from Russia aged roughly 6 to 90 were enrolled as donors. The germline gives CDR1 LNHNV, CDR2 YYDKDF (reference sequence). There are 16 residues in the CDR3. V shed 5 bases and J 7 bases; nucleotides not matched to a gene: 11. Together with a sample-barcoded 5' primer, a J-beta primer mix was included in a second PCR lasting about 7 to 11 cycles. From the 5' RACE reads, TCRdb called clonotypes with MiXCR, one entry per CDR3 protein. The data show about 1.5 million distinct CDR3 sequences, 42% seen once.

The chain employs TRBV15 and TRBJ2-1, with 10 bases aligning to TRBD2. Material: blood. This sequence was found in a woman in her late teens or twenties in good health. The CDR3 protein is CATSSWPGLALNEQFF. CDR3 sequence (DNA): TGTGCCACCAGCTCATGGCCGGGACTAGCGTTAAATGAGCAGTTCTTC.